The sequence of this T cell receptor (beta chain) was determined in a study of CD4+ T cells in melanoma. Note on this clone: What it binds is not known.

Overall study findings and caveats: A reported correlation linked neoantigen-specific CD4+ T cells to CD8+, macrophage and B cell function. Neoantigen-specific CD4+ T cells in melanoma reportedly had diverse differentiation states.

TCRdb keeps only in-frame clones here, not all; method: immunoSEQ multiplex PCR. The sample has 140,000 or so clones, 92% seen once. The CDR3 loop spans 14 amino acids. Germline-derived CDR1 and CDR2 are KGHSH and LQKENI. Trimming cost V 4 bases and J 2 bases; bases outside gene matches: 4. This receptor was taken from a human donor with melanoma. The rearrangement joins TRBV18 to TRBJ2-5; 7 bases are shared with TRBD1. The DNA of the CDR3 is TGTGCCAGCTCACGGGGACAGCTTCAAGAGACCCAGTACTTC. This codes for CASSRGQLQETQYF.